This record concerns one T cell receptor (beta chain) sequence. Its matching antigen is unknown. Profiled with immunoSEQ multiplex PCR; TCRdb holds only in-frame clones, not every one. Among 100,000 to 150,000 clones listed, 70% to 90% were seen once. This sample is part of a study of T cell responses to AZD1222 COVID-19 vaccine. Study-level findings and limits: Clonal diversity was possibly underestimated, and the donors were mostly white British, with more females. Vaccine-associated CD4 TCRs ranged over spike, dominating at 160-218 and 743-854.

V lost 5 bases and J lost 8; bases outside the gene matches: 6. Germline V gene lookup returns CDR1 SEHNR and CDR2 FQNEAQ (reference sequence). The CDR3 length is 14 residues. The clonotype comes from an adult who received the MenACWY meningococcal vaccine as a control. This rearrangement joins TRBV7-9 to TRBJ1-6; 7 bases match TRBD1. The sequencing used peripheral blood, collected 28 days after the second dose of the MenACWY control vaccine. The CDR3 here is CASSRTGEDSPLHF. The CDR3 DNA reads as TGTGCCAGCAGCCGAACAGGGGAAGATTCACCCCTCCACTTT.